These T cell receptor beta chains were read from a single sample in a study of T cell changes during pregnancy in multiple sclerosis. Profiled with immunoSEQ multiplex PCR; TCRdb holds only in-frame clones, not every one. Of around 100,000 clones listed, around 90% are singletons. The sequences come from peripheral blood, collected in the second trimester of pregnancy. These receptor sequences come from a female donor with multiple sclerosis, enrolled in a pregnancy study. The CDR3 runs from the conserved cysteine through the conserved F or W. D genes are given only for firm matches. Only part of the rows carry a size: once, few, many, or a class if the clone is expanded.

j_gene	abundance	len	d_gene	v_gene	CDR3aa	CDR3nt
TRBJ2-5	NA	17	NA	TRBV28	CASSLLSPFGVQETQYF	TGTGCCAGCAGTTTATTATCACCGTTCGGGGTCCAAGAGACCCAGTACTTC
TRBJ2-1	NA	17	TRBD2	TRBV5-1	CASSYLSSGKRYNEQFF	TGCGCCAGCAGCTACCTATCTAGCGGGAAGAGGTACAATGAGCAGTTCTTC
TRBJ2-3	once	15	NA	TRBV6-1	CASSGSRGGPDTQYF	TGTGCCAGCAGTGGATCTCGTGGTGGGCCAGATACGCAGTATTTT
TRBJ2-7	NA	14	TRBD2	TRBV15	CATSRDRGGYEQYF	TGTGCCACCAGCAGAGATCGGGGGGGCTACGAGCAGTACTTC
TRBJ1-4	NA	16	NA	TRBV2	CASSEQDPGVGEKLFF	TGTGCCAGCAGTGAACAGGACCCGGGGGTGGGCGAAAAACTGTTTTTT
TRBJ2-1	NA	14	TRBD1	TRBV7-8	CASSLGQAYNEQFF	TGTGCCAGCAGCCTCGGACAGGCATACAATGAGCAGTTCTTC
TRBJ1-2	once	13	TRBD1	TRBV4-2	CASTQGTGRGYTF	TGTGCCAGCACCCAAGGGACAGGAAGAGGCTACACCTTC
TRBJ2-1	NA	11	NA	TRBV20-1	CSARDGPEQFF	TGCAGTGCTAGAGATGGGCCGGAGCAGTTCTTC
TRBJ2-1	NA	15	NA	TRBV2	CASTTQGESDNEQFF	TGTGCCAGCACCACACAGGGCGAGTCCGACAATGAGCAGTTCTTC
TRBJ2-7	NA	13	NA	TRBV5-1	CASSLGDIGGQYF	TGCGCCAGCAGCTTGGGGGACATTGGGGGCCAGTACTTC
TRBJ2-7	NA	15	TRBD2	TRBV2	CASSAGLAGIYEQYF	TGTGCCAGCAGTGCAGGACTAGCGGGGATCTACGAGCAGTACTTC
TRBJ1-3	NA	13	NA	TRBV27	CASSALGRNTIYF	TGTGCCAGCAGTGCCCTGGGGCGAAACACCATATATTTT
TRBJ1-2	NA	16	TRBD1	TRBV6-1	CASSGYRGPTNYGYTF	TGTGCCAGCAGTGGATACAGGGGGCCCACTAACTATGGCTACACCTTC